The 30 T cell receptor beta chains below all came from one sample that was sequenced in a study of beta chain features in type 1 diabetes (dated by TCRdb to between 2017 and 2018). Summary of the overall study and its limitations: Type 1 diabetes patients showed a moderate but significant shortening of TCRB CDR3 length in all four CD4+ subsets.

Receptor libraries were prepared by the immunoSEQ multiplex PCR assay. The entire amount of isolated RNA was reverse transcribed using the High Capacity cDNA Reverse Transcription Kit, so the sequenced TCRB transcripts were expressed ones. Imported from immuneACCESS, the table was reduced by TCRdb to in-frame sequences with V and J called. These copies leave out some clones; in studies compared against another copy, an unresolved V gene accounts for under half, and the cause of the remainder is not known. For this sample the table gives about 650,000 clones, of which around an eighth were detected only once. The top ten clones comprise roughly 0.12% of the sample. The antigens these receptors bind are not known. Specimen: naive CD4+ T cells from blood. Explained via the paper, the cell subset or site label denotes: true naive CD4+ T cells. The source of these receptors is a man aged 25 to 40 with type 1 diabetes.

In this sample, this clone turned up a few times. V usage is TRBV10-3 and J usage is TRBJ2-7; the match to TRBD1 covers 10 bases. Germline CDR1 and CDR2: ENHRY and SYGVKD. The CDR3 extends over 17 amino acids. V gave up 4 bases and J gave up 2 bases; unmatched junction bases: 11. This chain's CDR3 is CAISGGAPGQGTYEQYF. CDR3 DNA: TGTGCCATCAGTGGGGGAGCACCGGGACAGGGGACCTACGAGCAGTACTTC.

J is TRBJ2-5 and V is TRBV10-3, with D possibly TRBD2 on 6 matching bases. The CDR3 sequence is 15 residues long. The germline gives CDR1 ENHRY, CDR2 SYGVKD. Trimming stripped 4 bases from V and 4 bases from J, with 16 bases between. The CDR3 reads CAISVTTGGRETQYF. The CDR3 DNA is TGTGCCATCAGTGTGACCACTGGAGGGAGAGAGACCCAGTACTTC.

The chain uses TRBV5-1 and TRBJ2-1, with D perhaps assigned TRBD1 or TRBD2 (5 bases each). Trimming shortened V by 4 bases and J by 3 bases, and 11 bases separated the two germline ends. This CDR3 spans 14 amino acids. Germline values: CDR1 SGHRS, CDR2 YFSETQ. CDR3: CASSAGTDYNEQFF. CDR3 nucleotide sequence: TGCGCCAGCAGCGCTGGGACGGACTACAATGAGCAGTTCTTC.

The V gene is TRBV19, the J gene TRBJ1-1, with D perhaps matching TRBD1 (6 bases). V lost 7 bases, J lost 5 bases, and 14 bases lay in between. Germline lookup yields CDR1 LNHDA and CDR2 SQIVND (reference sequence). CDR3 length: 13 residues. The CDR3 coding sequence is TGTGCCAGTATTGGGGGCAGCCGGACTGAAGCTTTCTTT. This sequence encodes CASIGGSRTEAFF.

This chain uses TRBV2 with TRBJ1-2; D not certain. V was trimmed by 7 bases and J by 7 bases, leaving 13 bases between them. Germline CDR1 is SNHLY and CDR2 is FYNNEI. CDR3 size: 12 residues. The CDR3 DNA is TGTGCCAGCAAGCCCCTCGTGGTTGGCTACACCTTC. Its translation: CASKPLVVGYTF.

Concerning this clone: Other DNA sequences in this sample translate to the same CDR3. The V and J genes are TRBV5-1 and TRBJ1-5; D is perhaps TRBD1 (5 bases). The CDR3 runs 13 residues. V was cut by 0 bases and J by 5 bases, with 6 bases left in between. Per germline, CDR1 SGHRS and CDR2 YFSETQ. The CDR3 sequence is CASSLVGDQPQHF. CDR3 DNA sequence: TGCGCCAGCAGCTTGGTGGGGGATCAGCCCCAGCATTTT.

V gene TRBV4-3 combines with J gene TRBJ1-4; D possibly corresponds to TRBD1 (5 bases). V lost 2 bases, J lost 5 bases, and 15 bases lay in between. The CDR3 is 16 residues long. Germline CDR1 LGHNA, CDR2 YSLEER. CDR3 sequence (DNA): TGCGCCAGCAGCCAACTGATGGGACCGAGAAATGAAAAACTGTTTTTT. It specifies CASSQLMGPRNEKLFF.

A few counts support this clone. This specimen includes other DNA sequences encoding the same CDR3. The chain recombines TRBV2 with TRBJ2-7; D unresolved. Germline V lookup: CDR1 SNHLY, CDR2 FYNNEI. CDR3 length equals 10 residues. Deletions cut 6 bases from V and 3 bases from J, with 3 bases between. DNA for the CDR3: TGTGCCAGCAGCAGCTACGAGCAGTACTTC. Its protein product is CASSSYEQYF.

The gene calls are TRBV4-3 and TRBJ2-6; unclear D gene. From germline, CDR1 is LGHNA and CDR2 YSLEER. The CDR3 has 15 amino acids. Trimming pared 5 bases from V and 0 bases from J, leaving 8 bases between. The CDR3 spells CASSYSTSGANVLTF. In DNA, the CDR3 is TGCGCCAGCAGCTACTCTACCTCTGGGGCCAACGTCCTGACTTTC.

This clone was counted only a few times. The rearrangement joins TRBV10-2 to TRBJ2-1, with 7 bases aligning to TRBD2. This CDR3 spans 13 amino acids. With 6 bases clipped from V and 6 bases from J, the junction kept 5 bases outside the gene matches. Germline lookup yields CDR1 WSHSY and CDR2 SAAADI. The CDR3, as DNA: TGCGCCAGCAGCGGCGGGGGAGTCAATGAGCAGTTCTTC. Encoded protein: CASSGGGVNEQFF.

The rearrangement joins TRBV5-6 to TRBJ1-1; unclear D gene. This CDR3 contains 14 residues. The ends were cut back, 0 bases at V and 5 bases at J, with 11 bases in the middle. Germline V gives CDR1 SGHDT, CDR2 YYEEEE. CDR3 sequence reads: CASSLVGRGTEAFF. CDR3 DNA sequence: TGTGCCAGCAGCTTGGTAGGGAGAGGGACTGAAGCTTTCTTT.

This rearrangement joins TRBV7-9 to TRBJ1-6, with a weak D call TRBD1 (5 bases). V lost 5 bases and J 4 bases, leaving 9 bases between the germline ends. Germline lookup yields CDR1 SEHNR and CDR2 FQNEAQ (reference sequence). The CDR3 is 14 amino acids. In DNA form, the CDR3 reads TGTGCCAGCAGCCCGACAGAATATAATTCACCCCTCCACTTT. It is translated as CASSPTEYNSPLHF. The full variable domain, in which reference TRBV7-9 and TRBJ1-6 provide the parts outside the CDR3, is DTGVSQNPRHKITKRGQNVTFRCDPISEHNRLYWYRQTLGQGPEFLTYFQNEAQLEKSRLLSDRFSAERPKGSFSTLEIQRTEQGDSAMYLCASSPTEYNSPLHFGNGTRLTVT.

V gene TRBV2 combines with J gene TRBJ1-2; TRBD1 might be the D (5 bases). V was pared by 10 bases and J by 4 bases, with 16 bases between. This CDR3 is 13 amino acids long. Germline V gene sequence: CDR1 SNHLY, CDR2 FYNNEI. The CDR3 is CATKGPSAYGYTF. DNA for the CDR3: TGTGCCACCAAGGGACCCTCGGCCTATGGCTACACCTTC.

The rearrangement links TRBV10-3 to TRBJ2-7; TRBD2 matches 9 bases. V shed 11 bases and J 5 bases; nucleotides not matched to a gene: 16. Germline V lookup: CDR1 ENHRY, CDR2 SYGVKD. The CDR3 has 15 amino acids. As DNA, the CDR3 is TGTGCCTCCCAATCACTAGCGCGGGAGGGGAACGAGCAGTACTTC. Encoded protein: CASQSLAREGNEQYF.

Worth noting for this clone: A read error may be the cause here, since a much bigger clone is one base away. This rearrangement joins TRBV7-9 to TRBJ1-2, with no clear D. The V gene lost 1 base and the J gene lost 5 bases, with 5 bases spanning the gap. Germline values: CDR1 SEHNR, CDR2 FQNEAQ (reference sequence). The CDR3 has 12 residues. This chain's CDR3 is CASSLDGYGYTF. In DNA, the CDR3 is TGTGCCAGCAGCTTAGATGGGTATGGCTACACCTTC.

CDR3 bases: TGCGCCAGCAGTCGACTATTCGGGGCTCGAGAGACCCAGTACTTC. Translating it yields CASSRLFGARETQYF. The rearrangement uses TRBV4-3 and TRBJ2-5, with D perhaps assigned TRBD1 or TRBD2 (5 bases each). Germline CDR1 is LGHNA and CDR2 is YSLEER. V was cut by 6 bases and J by 4 bases, with 18 bases left in between. The CDR3 is 15 amino acids.

The rearrangement links TRBV5-1 to TRBJ2-5; 7 bases are shared with TRBD1. CDR1 SGHRS and CDR2 YFSETQ come from the germline V gene. The CDR3 consists of 15 residues. The V and J ends lost 2 bases and 6 bases, in that order; junction bases with no gene match: 10. Written as DNA, the CDR3 is TGCGCCAGCAGCTTTAATGAAGGGGGCGAGCAGACCCAGTACTTC. It is translated as CASSFNEGGEQTQYF.

V is TRBV6-5 and J is TRBJ2-3, with TRBD1 matching 7 bases. Germline lookup yields CDR1 MNHEY and CDR2 SVGAGI. V trimming: 2 bases; J trimming: 5 bases; junction bases outside the gene matches: 7. The CDR3 is made up of 15 amino acids. CDR3 sequence reads: CASSYTGTDGDTQYF. For the CDR3, the DNA is TGTGCCAGCAGTTACACCGGGACAGATGGAGATACGCAGTATTTT.

This sequence joins TRBV9 and TRBJ2-3; tentatively, D is TRBD1 (6 bases). Germline V gene sequence: CDR1 SGDLS, CDR2 YYNGEE. Trimming shortened V by 3 bases and J by 0 bases, and 14 bases separated the two germline ends. The length of the CDR3 is 16 residues. CDR3 coding DNA: TGTGCCAGCAGCGCCCGGGGACATTATAGCACAGATACGCAGTATTTT. This translates into CASSARGHYSTDTQYF.

The V and J genes are TRBV2 and TRBJ1-2; 7 nucleotides match TRBD1. Trimming cost V 8 bases and J 8 bases; bases outside gene matches: 11. The germline CDR1 and CDR2 sequences are SNHLY and FYNNEI. The CDR3 is made up of 13 amino acids. CDR3 sequence (DNA): TGTGCCAGCTACCATACAGGGGTTGGAGGCTACACCTTC. This sequence encodes CASYHTGVGGYTF.

The chain employs TRBV7-2 and TRBJ1-5; unclear D gene. V lost 4 bases, J lost 3 bases, and 16 bases lay in between. The CDR3 is 16 amino acids. From germline, CDR1 is SGHTA and CDR2 FQGNSA. In DNA form, the CDR3 reads TGTGCCAGCAGCTCTGGTGGACTACACCTCAATCAGCCCCAGCATTTT. Its translation is CASSSGGLHLNQPQHF.

CDR3 coding DNA: TGTGCCAGCAGCCCACGCTGGACCAACACAGATACGCAGTATTTT. Its translation: CASSPRWTNTDTQYF. The rearrangement joins TRBV7-9 to TRBJ2-3; D gene uncertain. Deletions cut 5 bases from V and 2 bases from J, with 14 bases between. CDR1 is SEHNR, CDR2 FQNEAQ, per germline (reference sequence). This CDR3 comprises 15 residues. The full variable domain, its missing parts supplied by reference TRBV7-9 and TRBJ2-3, is DTGVSQNPRHKITKRGQNVTFRCDPISEHNRLYWYRQTLGQGPEFLTYFQNEAQLEKSRLLSDRFSAERPKGSFSTLEIQRTEQGDSAMYLCASSPRWTNTDTQYFGPGTRLTVL.

The rearrangement uses TRBV10-3 and TRBJ2-3, with 8 bases fitting TRBD2. CDR1 and CDR2 (germline): ENHRY, SYGVKD. The CDR3 length is 17 residues. V shed 3 bases, J shed 2 bases, and the junction held 10 bases outside the gene matches. The CDR3 region has the DNA TGTGCCATCAGTGAAATCACTAGCGGCCGAGTCACAGATACGCAGTATTTT. Encoded protein: CAISEITSGRVTDTQYF.

There are a few counts of this clone. The chain joins TRBV7-3 to TRBJ1-1, with a possible D match to TRBD1 (5 bases). Germline V gene sequence: CDR1 SGHTA, CDR2 FQGTGA. The CDR3 loop spans 15 amino acids. Trimming shortened V by 5 bases and J by 0 bases, and 13 bases separated the two germline ends. The CDR3: CASSPPGQLNTEAFF. CDR3 DNA sequence: TGTGCCAGCAGCCCCCCGGGGCAACTGAACACTGAAGCTTTCTTT.

The chain has TRBV19 and TRBJ2-4; TRBD1 agrees at 11 bases. Germline V lookup: CDR1 LNHDA, CDR2 SQIVND (reference sequence). This CDR3 has 13 amino acids. The J segment lost 15 bases and the V segment lost 4 bases, leaving 8 bases of the junction unmatched. The CDR3 loop reads CASSTMDRGRSYF. The CDR3, as DNA: TGTGCCAGTAGTACGATGGACAGGGGGCGATCGTACTTC.

This clone was recorded a few times. The chain has TRBV7-9 and TRBJ2-2; 8 bases match TRBD2. Germline CDR1 and CDR2: SEHNR and FQNEAQ (reference sequence). Trimming at V came to 3 bases and at J to 1 base, leaving 1 base not matched to a gene. CDR3 size: 15 residues. The CDR3 spells CASSFSGVNTGELFF. CDR3 DNA: TGTGCCAGCAGCTTTAGCGGGGTGAACACCGGGGAGCTGTTTTTT.

The chain carries TRBV19 and TRBJ1-2; D ambiguous. V was shortened by 4 bases and J by 8 bases, with 11 bases between the two germline ends. CDR3 size: 12 residues. Looked up from germline, CDR1 is LNHDA and CDR2 is SQIVND (reference sequence). CDR3 region: CASSTSGGGYTF. Written as DNA, the CDR3 is TGTGCCAGTAGTACATCAGGAGGCGGCTACACCTTC.

The rearrangement links TRBV6-6 to TRBJ1-2; 8 positions match TRBD1. The CDR3 totals 16 residues. Germline CDR1 reads MNHNY; CDR2 reads SVGAGI (reference sequence). After removal of 5 bases from V and 4 bases from J, the junction contained 12 bases not matched to a gene. CDR3 sequence: CASSHAGQGRGYGYTF. CDR3 sequence (DNA): TGTGCCAGCAGTCATGCCGGACAGGGTCGAGGCTATGGCTACACCTTC.

This clone came up a few times. This chain joins TRBV18 and TRBJ2-5; 12 positions agree with TRBD2. Germline-derived CDR1 and CDR2 are KGHSH and LQKENI. Losses at the gene ends were 2 bases for V and 5 bases for J; bases not matched to a gene: 3. This CDR3 region has 15 residues. CDR3 region: CASSPRTSGAETQYF. The CDR3 DNA sequence: TGTGCCAGCTCACCAAGGACTAGCGGGGCGGAGACCCAGTACTTC.

This clone was seen a handful of times. This chain joins TRBV7-9 and TRBJ1-1, with D tentatively TRBD1 (5 bases). The CDR3 consists of 16 residues. Trimming removed 7 bases at V and 0 bases at J, with 18 bases between. Germline CDR1 reads SEHNR; CDR2 reads FQNEAQ (reference sequence). The CDR3 region is CASIPSGGGLNTEAFF. The CDR3 DNA sequence: TGTGCCAGCATCCCCTCTGGGGGAGGATTGAACACTGAAGCTTTCTTT.